The source of this T cell receptor (beta chain) is a study of T cells after yellow fever vaccination. Regarding this clonotype: Its antigen is still unknown.

Overall study findings and caveats: Some clonotypes were seen in both the CD4 and the CD8 compartments. These made up a small share and likely arose from convergent recombination. A secondary response was less intense yet reached its peak sooner, at day 5 versus 15. Contaminating bulk clonotypes could be abundant in FACS-sorted repertoires.

UMIs and a universal primer site were added when TCR cDNA was made by 5'RACE template switching. Each CDR3 protein is one row after TCRdb ran MiXCR on the 5' RACE reads. The sample contains some 320,000 distinct CDR3 sequences, 8.7% of which appear only once. The clonotype originates from a man between 18 and 29 years old who received the YFV17D yellow fever vaccine. Source: CD4+ T cells sorted from PBMCs, taken 5 days after the yellow fever booster vaccination.

The CDR3 coding sequence is TGCAGCGTTGATTCTGAAAACACCGGGGAGCTGTTTTTT. It encodes CSVDSENTGELFF. V usage is TRBV29-1 and J usage is TRBJ2-2; D is unclear. Trimming shortened V by 3 bases and J by 2 bases, and 7 bases separated the two germline ends. The CDR3 extends over 13 amino acids. Germline CDR1 is SQVTM and CDR2 is ANQGSEA.